Sequencing of this T cell receptor beta chain was carried out in a study of T cells after yellow fever vaccination. Production of TCR cDNA was by 5'RACE template switching, which also added a universal primer site and UMIs. TCRdb re-analysed the 5' RACE reads in MiXCR, keeping a single row per CDR3 protein. This sample has 250,000 to 400,000 distinct CDR3 sequences, with 4.1% found just once. Germline CDR1 LGHNA, CDR2 YSLEER. The CDR3 runs to 16 residues. V was cut by 3 bases and J by 1 base, with 15 bases left in between. This TCR was sampled from a man aged 18 to 30 who received the YFV17D yellow fever vaccine. The chain recombines TRBV4-3 with TRBJ1-1; tentative D call: TRBD1 (5 bases). This material consisted of PBMCs, taken 5 days after the yellow fever booster vaccination. CDR3 in amino acids: CASSHDSIGSNTEAFF. The CDR3 region has the DNA TGCGCCAGCAGCCATGACAGTATAGGTTCGAACACTGAAGCTTTCTTT.